These T cell receptor beta chains were read from a single sample in a study of blood T cells in healthy people across ages. Via MiXCR, TCRdb re-called the 5' RACE reads, giving one row per CDR3 protein. This table holds roughly 1.6 million distinct CDR3 sequences, about 31% found once. The sample comprised blood. These TCRs come from a woman aged 25 to 39 in good health. The CDR3 runs from the conserved cysteine through the conserved F or W.

V,CDR3
TRBV7-9,CASSVSGGNTDTQYF
TRBV6-1,CASSEAVSGNYGYTF
TRBV7-2,CASSPPGGRSTQYF
TRBV7-8,CASSKLRTGDSPLHF
TRBV7-6,CASRGQLDTEAFF
TRBV5-1,CASSREGPNTEAFF
TRBV10-1,CASSPRGQPGERQYF
TRBV5-1,CASSLAGGQLGREQYF
TRBV11-1,CAGSFEGAYGYTF
TRBV10-3,CAVKDPQTDYEQYF
TRBV7-2,CASSLVTGGGLNEQFF
TRBV29-1,CSVEISAKETQYF
TRBV13,CASSTRGGSNNQPQHF
TRBV2,CASSKTGNFGYNEQFF
TRBV5-1,CASSLDWATDTQYF
TRBV12-3/TRBV12-4,CASSPMTRTGKGSGANVLTF
TRBV18,CASSPNSYYEQYF
TRBV27,CASKRAELYNEQFF
TRBV4-1,CASSRGTSDYNEQFF
TRBV7-6,CASSPPGLLPTHEQFF
TRBV27,CASSYLRRSGKGDMQYF
TRBV20-1,CSARDRGAAFGYTF
TRBV5-6,CASSRDRAARGYTF
TRBV3-1,CASAPGRGGYEQYF
TRBV5-1,CASSPDIQVRRSEQFF
TRBV27,CASSSPRADYNEQFF
TRBV25-1,CASSEFKGSYEQYF
TRBV28,CASSLWTSGSFSYEQYF
TRBV20-1,CSARKASGYEQYF
TRBV28,CASSLVVQDYSPLHF
TRBV9,CASSSQDRTPVTQYF
TRBV5-1,CASREQGAVAEAFF
TRBV10-3,CAIRGGQPYEQYF
TRBV7-2,CASSLAHSGGNTIYF
TRBV20-1,CSARDRVEETQYF
TRBV28,CASTPRGSTDTQYF
TRBV6-5,CASSPGEFGNYEQYF
TRBV5-1,CASSSTVNSYEQYF
TRBV5-1,CASSFEVDGNYGYTF
TRBV18,CASSLTSDVLTF
TRBV20-1,CSARGRGGKIDEQYF
TRBV18,CASSPSTGLETQYF
TRBV5-1,CASSLGVTYSYEQYF